This TCR beta chain is drawn from a study of cytomegalovirus exposure and HLA in healthy donors. The study ran its PCR with 60 Vbeta and 13 Jbeta primers. Only in-frame clones appear in the TCRdb table, and some are missing; sequencing was by immunoSEQ multiplex PCR. This sample has under 150,000 clones, with around 70% found just once. J gave up 0 bases and V 4 bases, and 7 bases lay outside the gene matches. The CDR3 contains 18 residues. The V gene's germline CDR1 is SGHRS and CDR2 YFSETQ. The chain uses TRBV5-1 and TRBJ2-3; 14 bases are a match to TRBD2. This receptor was obtained from an older woman in good health and CMV-seropositive. The sample comprised PBMCs. The CDR3 sequence: CASSPGTSGGPSTDTQYF. The CDR3 DNA reads as TGCGCCAGCAGCCCCGGGACTAGCGGGGGCCCTAGCACAGATACGCAGTATTTT.